The 30 T cell receptor beta chains listed next were all sequenced from one sample in a study of beta chain features in type 1 diabetes. Every bit of the isolated RNA underwent reverse transcription, so sequencing read expressed TCRB transcripts. Method: immunoSEQ multiplex PCR; TCRdb's copy keeps in-frame clones and lacks some. This sample has some 240,000 clones; 11% occur once, and the top ten carry 1% to 1.5%. Sequencing used central memory CD4+ T cells from blood. The receptor set was obtained from a man aged 18 to 30 in good health.

The table lists this clone with a few counts. The chain joins TRBV15 to TRBJ2-1; 8 nucleotides align to TRBD2. With V trimmed by 3 bases and J by 4 bases, 5 bases remained unmatched. CDR1 LNHNV and CDR2 YYDKDF come from the germline V gene (reference sequence). CDR3 length equals 15 residues. CDR3 amino acids: CATSSSSGRYNEQFF. The CDR3 coding sequence is TGTGCCACCAGCAGCTCTAGCGGGCGGTACAATGAGCAGTTCTTC.

A few counts support this clone. The V gene is TRBV5-1, the J gene TRBJ1-3; D remains unclear. Trimming removed 0 bases at V and 2 bases at J, with 9 bases between. CDR1 is SGHRS and CDR2 is YFSETQ in the germline V gene. There are 15 residues in the CDR3. The DNA for the CDR3 is TGCGCCAGCAGCTTGGAGAGGGTGCCTGGAAACACCATATATTTT. The encoded protein is CASSLERVPGNTIYF.

With regard to this clone: Other DNA sequences in the sample encode the same CDR3. The chain has TRBV2 and TRBJ2-5; D not certain. Germline V gene lookup returns CDR1 SNHLY and CDR2 FYNNEI. This CDR3 is built from 11 residues. V lost 2 bases and J lost 5, with 3 bases in between. CDR3 bases: TGTGCCAGCAGTGAACGGGAGACCCAGTACTTC. Translation: CASSERETQYF. Variable domain in full (rest from reference TRBV2 and TRBJ2-5): EPEVTQTPSHQVTQMGQEVILRCVPISNHLYFYWYRQILGQKVEFLVSFYNNEISEKSEIFDDQFSVERPDGSNFTLKIRSTKLEDSAMYFCASSERETQYFGPGTRLLVL.

This clone was observed at least ten times. The CDR3 sequence: CASRFGREQYF. CDR3 nucleotide sequence: TGTGCCAGCAGATTCGGACGTGAGCAGTACTTC. The chain is built from TRBV28 and TRBJ2-7; no clear D gene. V gave up 6 bases and J gave up 7 bases, with 10 bases separating them. This CDR3 spans 11 amino acids. Germline V CDR1 and CDR2: MDHEN, SYDVKM.

The chain recombines TRBV29-1 with TRBJ2-7; TRBD1 aligns across 7 bases. Trimming at V came to 5 bases and at J to 5 bases, leaving 9 bases not matched to a gene. CDR3 length equals 13 residues. Germline V gene data show CDR1 as SQVTM and CDR2 as ANQGSEA. This CDR3 reads CSVTETGFNEQYF. The CDR3 DNA is TGCAGCGTTACCGAGACAGGGTTCAACGAGCAGTACTTC.

This clone was observed a handful of times. This sequence joins TRBV18 and TRBJ2-5; 8 nucleotides line up with TRBD2. With 1 base clipped from V and 5 bases from J, the junction kept 6 bases outside the gene matches. The CDR3 is 15 amino acids. Germline V gives CDR1 KGHSH, CDR2 LQKENI. The CDR3 coding sequence is TGTGCCAGCTCACCACAAGCGGGAGTAGGTGAGACCCAGTACTTC. Translating gives CASSPQAGVGETQYF. The variable domain in full, with the rest retrieved from reference TRBV18 and TRBJ2-5, is NAGVMQNPRHLVRRRGQEARLRCSPMKGHSHVYWYRQLPEEGLKFMVYLQKENIIDESGMPKERFSAEFPKEGPSILRIQQVVRGDSAAYFCASSPQAGVGETQYFGPGTRLLVL.

Comment on this clone: At one end, the junction sequence differs from germline, possibly due to a read error. The CDR3 spells CASSTGEGSSSQPQHF. The CDR3 DNA reads TGTGCCAGCTCAACAGGGGAGGGATCGAGCAGTCAGCCCCAGCATTTT. This chain links TRBV18 with TRBJ1-5, with 7 bases identical to TRBD1. The CDR3 runs 16 residues. CDR1 KGHSH and CDR2 LQKENI come from the germline V gene.

The chain carries TRBV25-1 and TRBJ2-3, with D tentatively TRBD2 (7 bases). Germline V lookup: CDR1 MGHDK, CDR2 SYGVNS. The V end lost 5 bases, the J end lost 0 bases, and 18 bases lay between the germline ends. This CDR3 region has 17 residues. The CDR3 DNA follows: TGTGCCAGCAGTATGAATCGGAAGGGGGGGAGCACAGATACGCAGTATTTT. Translation: CASSMNRKGGSTDTQYF.

This clone was observed a handful of times. This chain connects TRBV5-4 to TRBJ2-1; D may be TRBD1 (6 bases). With 0 bases removed from V and 6 bases from J, the gap between germline ends came to 10 bases. The CDR3 consists of 14 residues. Per the germline V gene, CDR1 is SGHNT and CDR2 is YYREEE (reference sequence). The CDR3 bases are TGTGCCAGCAGCTTGGACAGGGCACGCAATGAGCAGTTCTTC. Its translation is CASSLDRARNEQFF. Based on the CDR3 plus reference TRBV5-4 and TRBJ2-1, the full variable domain is ETGVTQSPTHLIKTRGQQVTLRCSSQSGHNTVSWYQQALGQGPQFIFQYYREEENGRGNFPPRFSGLQFPNYSSELNVNALELDDSALYLCASSLDRARNEQFFGPGTRLTVL.

This clone was observed a handful of times. The V call is TRBV29-1, the J call TRBJ2-1, with 8 bases aligning to TRBD2. Germline V gene data show CDR1 as SQVTM and CDR2 as ANQGSEA. J was trimmed by 7 bases and V by 0 bases; bases with no gene match: 8. The CDR3 covers 15 residues. The CDR3 sequence is CSVEEEPGLVNEQFF. The DNA of the CDR3 is TGCAGCGTTGAAGAGGAACCGGGACTAGTTAATGAGCAGTTCTTC.

The J gene is TRBJ2-7, the V gene TRBV19; D uncertain. This CDR3 contains 13 residues. Germline V gives CDR1 LNHDA, CDR2 SQIVND (reference sequence). The V gene lost 7 bases and the J gene lost 3 bases, with 13 bases spanning the gap. CDR3 loop: CASTPHGSYEQYF. CDR3 DNA sequence: TGTGCCAGTACCCCTCACGGAAGCTACGAGCAGTACTTC.

The rearrangement uses TRBV30 and TRBJ2-7; weak D call: TRBD2 (6 bases). This CDR3 has 11 amino acids. Germline loops: CDR1 GTSNPN, CDR2 SVGIG (reference sequence). V shed 7 bases and J shed 7 bases, with 14 bases lying between them. CDR3 nucleotides: TGTGCCTCTGGACCACGGGAGGAGCAGTACTTC. It yields the protein CASGPREEQYF.

CDR3 amino acids: CASSGTGPHYGYTF. The CDR3 DNA follows: TGTGCCAGCAGTGGGACAGGGCCGCACTATGGCTACACCTTC. This sequence joins TRBV2 and TRBJ1-2, with TRBD1 identical over 8 bases. Trimming took 4 bases from V and 3 from J; bases not matched to a gene: 4. Germline V gene sequence: CDR1 SNHLY, CDR2 FYNNEI. This CDR3 is 14 amino acids long.

In its sample, this clone was seen a few times. The chain carries TRBV4-2 and TRBJ2-7; TRBD1 is a possible D gene (6 bases). The germline V gene encodes CDR1 LGHNA and CDR2 YNFKEQ. V lost 1 base to trimming and J lost 3 bases, with 10 bases between them. This CDR3 comprises 14 residues. CDR3 sequence (DNA): TGTGCCAGCAGCCAAGCAGGGGTCCTCTACGAGCAGTACTTC. Amino acid sequence: CASSQAGVLYEQYF.

This clone showed up many times. V and J are TRBV7-3 and TRBJ2-1; unclear D gene. The germline V gene has CDR1 SGHTA and CDR2 FQGTGA. Trimming pared 2 bases from V and 8 bases from J, leaving 7 bases between. This CDR3 has 12 amino acids. This CDR3 is CASSLSNDEQFF. For the CDR3, the DNA is TGTGCCAGCAGCTTATCAAATGATGAGCAGTTCTTC.

There are a few counts of this clone. J is TRBJ2-5 and V is TRBV7-2; no reliable D call. This CDR3 has 13 residues. V lost 3 bases and J 6 bases, leaving 11 bases between the germline ends. CDR1 SGHTA and CDR2 FQGNSA come from the germline V gene. The CDR3 is CASSFIGLQTQYF. The CDR3, as DNA: TGTGCCAGCAGCTTCATAGGGCTACAGACCCAGTACTTC.

The V and J genes are TRBV5-4 and TRBJ1-2; D is perhaps TRBD1 (5 bases). Germline CDR1 is SGHNT and CDR2 is YYREEE (reference sequence). CDR3 size: 14 residues. V lost 0 bases to trimming and J lost 8 bases, with 14 bases between them. CDR3 nucleotide sequence: TGTGCCAGCAGCTTGGCGCAGGGTGACGGCGGCTACACCTTC. Translating it yields CASSLAQGDGGYTF.

This clone was counted at least ten times. This chain links TRBV5-1 with TRBJ2-1; the match to TRBD2 covers 7 bases. J was trimmed by 6 bases and V by 0 bases; bases with no gene match: 6. The CDR3 contains 15 residues. Germline V CDR1 and CDR2: SGHRS, YFSETQ. The DNA for the CDR3 is TGCGCCAGCAGCTTGGCCAGCGGGGCCTTCAATGAGCAGTTCTTC. Residues: CASSLASGAFNEQFF.

This clone occurred many times. This chain uses TRBV5-4 with TRBJ2-1; D tentatively reads TRBD1 or TRBD2 (5 bases each). Looked up from germline, CDR1 is SGHNT and CDR2 is YYREEE (reference sequence). V was trimmed by 5 bases and J by 5 bases, leaving 11 bases between them. This CDR3 is built from 13 residues. CDR3 bases: TGTGCCAGCAGGATTGGGGGTCACAATGAGCAGTTCTTC. Residues: CASRIGGHNEQFF.

This clone has a handful of counts. The chain links TRBV5-1 to TRBJ2-5; D is undetermined. The CDR3 has 14 residues. Per germline, CDR1 SGHRS and CDR2 YFSETQ. The V end lost 5 bases, the J end lost 1 base, and 12 bases lay between the germline ends. The CDR3, as DNA: TGCGCCAGCAGTCCAGAGAACATCCAAGAGACCCAGTACTTC. The encoded protein is CASSPENIQETQYF.

This clone was seen ten or more times. The chain carries TRBV7-3 and TRBJ2-1; the match to TRBD2 covers 7 bases. With V trimmed by 2 bases and J by 4 bases, 5 bases remained unmatched. The length of the CDR3 is 15 residues. The germline V gene encodes CDR1 SGHTA and CDR2 FQGTGA. CDR3 region: CASSLAGVGYNEQFF. In DNA, the CDR3 is TGTGCCAGCAGCTTAGCGGGAGTAGGTTACAATGAGCAGTTCTTC.

This clone showed up just a few times. The J gene is TRBJ2-5, the V gene TRBV11-1, with 14 bases aligning to TRBD2. The CDR3 has 16 amino acids. From germline, CDR1 is SGHAT and CDR2 FQDESV (reference sequence). J lost 5 bases, V lost 5 bases, and 7 bases had no gene match. The CDR3 here is CASSLTGLAGAETQYF. CDR3 DNA: TGTGCCAGCAGCCTCACGGGACTAGCGGGAGCGGAGACCCAGTACTTC. Together with reference TRBV11-1 and TRBJ2-5, the CDR3 gives the full variable domain: EAEVAQSPRYKITEKSQAVAFWCDPISGHATLYWYRQILGQGPELLVQFQDESVVDDSQLPKDRFSAERLKGVDSTLKIQPAELGDSAMYLCASSLTGLAGAETQYFGPGTRLLVL.

This clone showed up just a few times. The J gene is TRBJ2-2, the V gene TRBV9; TRBD2 might be the D (5 bases). V was clipped by 0 bases and J by 2 bases, with 8 bases between them. Germline V CDR1 and CDR2: SGDLS, YYNGEE. The CDR3 covers 15 residues. The CDR3 region is CASSVAGSNTGELFF. In nucleotides, the CDR3 is TGTGCCAGCAGCGTAGCGGGATCCAACACCGGGGAGCTGTTTTTT.

This clone was seen more than once but under ten times. V usage is TRBV7-3 and J usage is TRBJ1-1; D remains unclear. The germline V gene encodes CDR1 SGHTA and CDR2 FQGTGA. With 2 bases removed from V and 4 bases from J, the gap between germline ends came to 8 bases. CDR3 size: 13 residues. The DNA for the CDR3 is TGTGCCAGCAGCTTATCTTCGGGCACTGAAGCTTTCTTT. Translated: CASSLSSGTEAFF.

The rearrangement joins TRBV5-1 to TRBJ2-7; a possible D gene is TRBD1 (7 bases). Per germline, CDR1 SGHRS and CDR2 YFSETQ. This CDR3 spans 13 amino acids. Trimming pared 4 bases from V and 7 bases from J, leaving 15 bases between. The CDR3 sequence: CASSTEGAREQYF. CDR3 sequence (DNA): TGCGCCAGCAGCACGGAGGGGGCGAGGGAGCAGTACTTC.

This clone has more than one count but fewer than ten. This chain uses TRBV10-3 with TRBJ2-5, with 7 bases lining up with TRBD1. Unmatched junction bases numbered 2, after V lost 5 bases and J lost 2 bases. Germline-derived CDR1 and CDR2 are ENHRY and SYGVKD. This CDR3 has 13 amino acids. This CDR3 reads CAISSRGQETQYF. CDR3 DNA: TGTGCCATCAGTTCCAGGGGGCAAGAGACCCAGTACTTC.

This chain links TRBV10-3 with TRBJ2-7; maybe TRBD2 (5 bases). The V and J ends lost 0 bases and 3 bases respectively, with 9 bases between them. The germline V gene has CDR1 ENHRY and CDR2 SYGVKD. The CDR3 sequence is 14 residues long. CDR3 DNA: TGTGCCATCAGTGAGTCGGTCGGGAACTACGAGCAGTACTTC. Translated: CAISESVGNYEQYF.

The chain recombines TRBV19 with TRBJ2-7; TRBD2 matches at 10 bases. Germline V gene lookup returns CDR1 LNHDA and CDR2 SQIVND (reference sequence). Germline trimming cut 6 bases from V and 4 bases from J; bases unmatched to any gene: 6. There are 14 residues in the CDR3. The CDR3 DNA follows: TGTGCCAGTAGCCCTAGCGGGAGTCGATACGAGCAGTACTTC. Protein sequence: CASSPSGSRYEQYF.

Turning to this clone: One base away lies a much larger clone, so this may be a sequencing read error. Other DNA sequences of this sample code for an identical CDR3. The chain employs TRBV5-4 and TRBJ2-1; a possible D gene is TRBD1 (6 bases). Germline V lookup: CDR1 SGHNT, CDR2 YYREEE (reference sequence). V was cut by 5 bases and J by 1 base, with 13 bases left in between. There are 15 residues in the CDR3. The CDR3 here is CASRARGGSYNEQFF. In DNA, the CDR3 is TGTGCCAGCAGGGCACGAGGGGGATCCTACAATGAGCAGTTCTTC. Together with reference TRBV5-4 and TRBJ2-1, the CDR3 gives the full variable domain: ETGVTQSPTHLIKTRGQQVTLRCSSQSGHNTVSWYQQALGQGPQFIFQYYREEENGRGNFPPRFSGLQFPNYSSELNVNALELDDSALYLCASRARGGSYNEQFFGPGTRLTVL.

V and J are TRBV6-6 and TRBJ2-7, with TRBD1 matching over 9 bases. This CDR3 region has 14 residues. The trim removed 8 bases at V and 0 bases at J, leaving 5 bases unmatched. Germline loops: CDR1 MNHNY, CDR2 SVGAGI (reference sequence). The DNA for the CDR3 is TGTGCCAGCCGCCTGGACAGGGGCTCCTACGAGCAGTACTTC. Protein product: CASRLDRGSYEQYF.